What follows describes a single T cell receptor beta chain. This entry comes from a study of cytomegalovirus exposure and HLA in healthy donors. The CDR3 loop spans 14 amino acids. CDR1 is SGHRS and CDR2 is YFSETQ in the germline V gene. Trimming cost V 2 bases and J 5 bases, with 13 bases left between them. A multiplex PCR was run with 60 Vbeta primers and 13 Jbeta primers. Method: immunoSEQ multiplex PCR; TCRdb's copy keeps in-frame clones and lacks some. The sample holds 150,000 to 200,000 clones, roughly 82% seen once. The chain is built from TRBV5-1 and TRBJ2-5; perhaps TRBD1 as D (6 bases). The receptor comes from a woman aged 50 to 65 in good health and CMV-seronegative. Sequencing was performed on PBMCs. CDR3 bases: TGCGCCAGCAGCTTCACGGGCCAGGGGGAGACCCAGTACTTC. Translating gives CASSFTGQGETQYF.